This TCR beta chain was recovered during a study of T cell responses to AZD1222 COVID-19 vaccine. Study-wide results and limits: With two AZD1222 doses given, Spike-specific TCR breadth and depth both rose. Just a handful of AZD1222 recipients were seropositive at baseline. Females outnumbered males among donors, who were mostly white British; clonal diversity was possibly underestimated. Targeting of unmutated variant regions was reportedly seen in nearly half of spike-specific TCRs.

As concerns this clone: Its target is not known.

Method: immunoSEQ multiplex PCR; TCRdb's copy keeps in-frame clones and lacks some. The sample holds roughly 120,000 clones, about nine tenths seen once. V shed 5 bases and J shed 7 bases, with 11 bases lying between them. The CDR3 contains 12 residues. Per germline, CDR1 LNHDA and CDR2 SQIVND (reference sequence). The receptor was isolated from an adult in good health. The V and J genes are TRBV19 and TRBJ1-1, with D uncertain. This specimen was peripheral blood, taken on day 0 of AZD1222 vaccination. This chain's CDR3 is CASSWPGDEAFF. CDR3 DNA sequence: TGTGCCAGTAGTTGGCCCGGTGATGAAGCTTTCTTT.